At least ten counts were recorded for the clone carrying this T cell receptor beta chain. The antigen is unknown. A sample-barcoded 5' primer and a J-beta primer mix were used in a second PCR of roughly 7 to 12 cycles. Template switching added a 12-random-nucleotide identifier to every cDNA molecule. One entry per CDR3 protein, called by TCRdb with MiXCR from the 5' RACE reads. The top ten clones hold roughly 8% of a sample with about 1.7 million distinct CDR3 sequences, approximately 28% of them seen once. The data belong to a study of blood T cells in healthy people across ages. Study conclusions and caveats: Older age coincided with a roughly linear decline in TCR beta diversity per million T cells. Lack of knowledge of donor CMV status possibly confounded expanded clonotype changes.

The CDR3 totals 11 residues. V dropped 6 bases and J dropped 8 bases, with 13 bases sitting between them. The germline V gene encodes CDR1 SQVTM and CDR2 ANQGSEA. The sequence came from a young woman in good health. The chain couples TRBV29-1 to TRBJ1-2; D gene uncertain. The sample consisted of blood. CDR3 amino acids: CSVRQVGGYTF. CDR3 in DNA: TGCAGCGTGCGTCAGGTGGGGGGCTACACCTTC.